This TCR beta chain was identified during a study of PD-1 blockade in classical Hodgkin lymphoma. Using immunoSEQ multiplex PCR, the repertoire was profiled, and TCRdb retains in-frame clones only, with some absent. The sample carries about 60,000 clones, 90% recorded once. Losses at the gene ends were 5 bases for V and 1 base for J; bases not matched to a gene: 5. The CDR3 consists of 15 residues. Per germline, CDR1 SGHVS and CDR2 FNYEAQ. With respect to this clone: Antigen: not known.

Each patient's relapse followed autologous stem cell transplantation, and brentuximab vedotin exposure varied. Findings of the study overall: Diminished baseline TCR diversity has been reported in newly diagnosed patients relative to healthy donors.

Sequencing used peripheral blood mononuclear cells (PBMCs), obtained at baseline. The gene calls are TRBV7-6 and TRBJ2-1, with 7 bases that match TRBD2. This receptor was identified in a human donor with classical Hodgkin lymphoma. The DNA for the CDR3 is TGTGCCAGCAGCGGCCTGGGAGGGTCCTACAATGAGCAGTTCTTC. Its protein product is CASSGLGGSYNEQFF.